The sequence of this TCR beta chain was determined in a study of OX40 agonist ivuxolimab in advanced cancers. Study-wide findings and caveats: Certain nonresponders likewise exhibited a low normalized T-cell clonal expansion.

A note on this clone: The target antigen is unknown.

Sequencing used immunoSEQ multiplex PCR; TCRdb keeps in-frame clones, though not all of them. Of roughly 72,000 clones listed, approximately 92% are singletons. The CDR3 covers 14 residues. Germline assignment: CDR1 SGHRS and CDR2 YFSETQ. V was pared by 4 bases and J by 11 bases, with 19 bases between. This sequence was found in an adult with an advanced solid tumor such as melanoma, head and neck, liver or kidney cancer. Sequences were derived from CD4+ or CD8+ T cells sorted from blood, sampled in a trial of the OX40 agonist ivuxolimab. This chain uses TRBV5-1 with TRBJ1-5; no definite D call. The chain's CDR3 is CASSPSGWTLTQHF. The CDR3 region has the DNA TGCGCCAGCAGCCCCTCGGGTTGGACGTTGACCCAGCATTTT.